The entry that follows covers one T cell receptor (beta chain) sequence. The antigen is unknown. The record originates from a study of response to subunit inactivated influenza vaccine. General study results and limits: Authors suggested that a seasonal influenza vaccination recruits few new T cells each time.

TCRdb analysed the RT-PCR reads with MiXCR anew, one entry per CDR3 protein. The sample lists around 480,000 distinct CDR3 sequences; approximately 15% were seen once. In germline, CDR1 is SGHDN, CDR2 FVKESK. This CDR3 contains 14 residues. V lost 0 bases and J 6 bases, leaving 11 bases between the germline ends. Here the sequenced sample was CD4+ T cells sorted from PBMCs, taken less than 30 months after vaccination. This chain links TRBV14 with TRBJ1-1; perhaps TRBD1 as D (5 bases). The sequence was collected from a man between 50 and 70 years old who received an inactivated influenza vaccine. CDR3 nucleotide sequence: TGTGCCAGCAGCCAAGACACGGTGGGGCCTGAAGCTTTCTTT. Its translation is CASSQDTVGPEAFF.